The rows below give T cell receptor beta chains drawn from one sample of a study of blood T cells in healthy people across ages. TCRdb reprocessed the 5' RACE reads via MiXCR and lists one record per CDR3 protein. The sample has 1.5 million to 2 million distinct CDR3 sequences, just under 50% seen once. Sequencing input: blood. The receptors shown here come from a woman aged 35 to 49 in good health. CDR3s include the opening cysteine and the closing phenylalanine or tryptophan. A D gene is named only where the DNA matches it firmly. Not every row has a clone size; where given, it reads once, few, many or a size class.

j_gene,v_gene,d_gene,abundance,CDR3nt,CDR3aa
TRBJ2-5,TRBV6-1,NA,few,TGTGCCAGCAAAACTGGTCCGGGTGAGACCCAGTACTTC,CASKTGPGETQYF
TRBJ1-2,TRBV28,NA,NA,TGTGCCAGCACCCTCGGACTCACCTATGGCTACACCTTC,CASTLGLTYGYTF
TRBJ2-1,TRBV9,TRBD2,NA,TGTGCCAGCAGCGTAGATATAGCGGGGGGAAATGAGCAGTTCTTC,CASSVDIAGGNEQFF
TRBJ1-6,TRBV27,NA,NA,TGTGCCAGCAGTTTCAGGGGCACTTCACCCCTCCACTTT,CASSFRGTSPLHF
TRBJ2-3,TRBV9,TRBD1,few,TGTGCCAGCAGCCCAAAAGGACAGGTAGGAGATACGCAGTATTTT,CASSPKGQVGDTQYF
TRBJ1-5,TRBV13,NA,few,TGTGCCAGCAGCTTAGGACTGGTCAATCAGCCCCAGCATTTT,CASSLGLVNQPQHF
TRBJ2-7,TRBV7-8,NA,NA,TGTGCCAGCAGCTTGACCCATAACTACGAGCAGTACTTC,CASSLTHNYEQYF
TRBJ1-2,TRBV6-5,TRBD1,NA,TGTGCCAGCAGTTACTCGAGACAGGGCGTCTCTGGCTACACCTTC,CASSYSRQGVSGYTF
TRBJ1-2,TRBV29-1,NA,NA,TGCAGCGTTGAGGAGTTGGGGGGGACCTATGGCTACACCTTC,CSVEELGGTYGYTF
TRBJ2-3,TRBV10-2,TRBD1,NA,TGCGCCAGCAGTGCCGGGGACAGGGAAACGGCTACGCAGTATTTT,CASSAGDRETATQYF
TRBJ2-1,TRBV6-2/TRBV6-3,TRBD1,few,TGTGCCAGCAGAGGACAGGGATGGAACAATGAGCAGTTCTTC,CASRGQGWNNEQFF
TRBJ2-6,TRBV12-3/TRBV12-4,NA,many,TGTGCCAGCAGTGCACAGGGAACTGGGGCCAACGTCCTGACTTTC,CASSAQGTGANVLTF
TRBJ2-1,TRBV20-1,TRBD1,few,TGCAGTGCCAGCCGGGACAGGGGTACGAATGAGCAGTTCTTC,CSASRDRGTNEQFF
TRBJ2-5,TRBV12-3/TRBV12-4,TRBD2,few,TGTGCCTCTCGAGCGAGGCGGACTAGAGAGACCCAGTACTTC,CASRARRTRETQYF
TRBJ2-1,TRBV2,TRBD2,NA,TGTGCCAGCTTACAGGGTCCCGGGGGGGCGGTCAATGAGCAGTTCTTC,CASLQGPGGAVNEQFF
TRBJ1-4,TRBV14,NA,NA,TGTGCCAGCAGCCAAGTAAAGACAGGCCTTAATGAAAAACTGTTTTTT,CASSQVKTGLNEKLFF
TRBJ2-7,TRBV7-2,TRBD1,NA,TGTGCCAGCAGCATGACAGGGTACGGCGAGCAGTACTTC,CASSMTGYGEQYF
TRBJ2-5,TRBV20-1,NA,once,TGCAGTGCCCAACGGACAGCGGTGGGGGAGACCCAGTACTTC,CSAQRTAVGETQYF
TRBJ2-7,TRBV7-2,NA,once,TGTGCCAGCAGCGCCGGAACTCCCCACCGAACGCAGTACTTC,CASSAGTPHRTQYF
TRBJ2-7,TRBV7-2,NA,few,TGTGCCAGCAGCGCAATAGAGACGTCCTACGAGCAGTACTTC,CASSAIETSYEQYF
TRBJ2-1,TRBV12-3/TRBV12-4,NA,few,TGTGCCATTAGATGGGGTGGGGTATACAATGAGCAGTTCTTC,CAIRWGGVYNEQFF
TRBJ2-7,TRBV6-1,TRBD2,few,TGTGCCAGCAGGGAGGCTAGCGGGGGATACTACGAGCAGTACTTC,CASREASGGYYEQYF
TRBJ2-5,TRBV24-1,TRBD2,NA,TGTGCCACCAGTGACGCCGGGGGGGCAGAGACCCAGTACTTC,CATSDAGGAETQYF
TRBJ2-7,TRBV7-8,TRBD1,NA,TGTGCCAGCAGCTCGCAGGGGGACAGGGGGGTCGACGAGCAGTACTTC,CASSSQGDRGVDEQYF
TRBJ2-7,TRBV7-2,NA,few,TGTGCCAGCAGCTACCCCGGGTTCTACGAGCAGTACTTC,CASSYPGFYEQYF
TRBJ2-7,TRBV29-1,NA,few,TGCAGCGTTGAAGGTCTCAGGGACATACCCTACGAGCAGTACTTC,CSVEGLRDIPYEQYF
TRBJ1-6,TRBV15,TRBD1,NA,TGTGCCACCAGCAGTGGACAGGGAAAAAATAATTCACCCCTCCACTTT,CATSSGQGKNNSPLHF
TRBJ2-4,TRBV7-2,TRBD2,NA,TGTGCCAGCAGCCCAGCCCGGGGGGGCGCGGCCAAAAACATTCAGTACTTC,CASSPARGGAAKNIQYF
TRBJ2-5,TRBV28,TRBD2,NA,TGTGCCAGCAGTAGGGGATTAAGCGGGGGGGCCGCGGAGACCCAGTACTTC,CASSRGLSGGAAETQYF
TRBJ2-3,TRBV12-3/TRBV12-4,NA,NA,TGTGCCAGCAAGAGTACTCCGGGCACAGATACGCAGTATTTT,CASKSTPGTDTQYF
TRBJ2-1,TRBV7-7,TRBD2,NA,TGTGCTAGCAGCTTAGCGGGGTCGGGGGAAGAGCAGTTCTTC,CASSLAGSGEEQFF
TRBJ2-3,TRBV5-1,NA,NA,TGCGCCAGCAGCTTGGTAGGGGACAACACAGATACGCAGTATTTT,CASSLVGDNTDTQYF
TRBJ2-3,TRBV6-5,TRBD2,NA,TGTGCCAGCAGTTACGGGGGACTAGCGGGGAGCACAGATACGCAGTATTTT,CASSYGGLAGSTDTQYF
TRBJ2-1,TRBV29-1,TRBD1,NA,TGCGGCGTTGAATTGGGGACAGGGGGCCGAGAGCAGTTCTTC,CGVELGTGGREQFF
TRBJ2-1,TRBV7-2,NA,NA,TGTGCCAGCAGCTTAGTTGGTGGGGGTTGGGGCTCCTACAATGAGCAGTTCTTC,CASSLVGGGWGSYNEQFF
TRBJ1-2,TRBV20-1,NA,few,TGCAGTGCTAGAGACCTTGGCTACACCTTC,CSARDLGYTF
TRBJ2-5,TRBV5-1,NA,many,TGCGCCAGCAGCCGAGACCAAGAGACCCAGTACTTC,CASSRDQETQYF
TRBJ1-4,TRBV7-8,NA,few,TGTGCCAGCAGCCCCCGCCCAAGGGGTGATGAAAAACTGTTTTTT,CASSPRPRGDEKLFF
TRBJ2-7,TRBV5-1,TRBD1,few,TGCGCCAGCAGCTTGGAGGGGGCCGCCTACGAGCAGTACTTC,CASSLEGAAYEQYF
TRBJ2-3,TRBV4-2,NA,few,TGTGCCAGCAGCCAAGGCCCCGTGTTGAGCACAGATACGCAGTATTTT,CASSQGPVLSTDTQYF
TRBJ2-1,TRBV6-5,NA,NA,TGTGCCAGCACCCCCGGAGGATTATACAATGAGCAGTTCTTC,CASTPGGLYNEQFF
TRBJ2-3,TRBV5-1,NA,NA,TGCGCCAGCAGCTTGGATGGCTCGGGGAGCACAGATACGCAGTATTTT,CASSLDGSGSTDTQYF
TRBJ1-2,TRBV27,TRBD1,few,TGTGCCAGCAGTATCGGGACAGCCTATGGCTACACCTTC,CASSIGTAYGYTF
TRBJ2-1,TRBV28,TRBD2,NA,TGTGCCAGCAGCACAGCTAGCGGGGGTAGGAATGAGCAGTTCTTC,CASSTASGGRNEQFF
TRBJ2-5,TRBV6-2/TRBV6-3,TRBD1,NA,TGTGCCAGCATTAGACAGGGAAGGGCAGAGACCCAGTACTTC,CASIRQGRAETQYF
TRBJ1-1,TRBV5-6,NA,NA,TGTGCCAGCAGCTTGGGTCGTTTGTCGAACACTGAAGCTTTCTTT,CASSLGRLSNTEAFF
TRBJ2-4,TRBV28,TRBD2,NA,TGTGCCAGCAGGGAGCAACTAGCGGGGGTTAATGAGCAGTACTTC,CASREQLAGVNEQYF
TRBJ2-1,TRBV4-1,TRBD2,NA,TGCGCCAGCAGCCAAGATACTAGCGGTTTCTACAATGAGCAGTTCTTC,CASSQDTSGFYNEQFF
TRBJ2-7,TRBV6-2/TRBV6-3,TRBD2,few,TGTGCCAGCAGGTCTAGCGGGGGCTACGAGCAGTACTTC,CASRSSGGYEQYF
TRBJ2-1,TRBV6-5,NA,NA,TGTGCCAGCAGTTACCACCGCCGGGCCTCCACAAACAATGAGCAGTTCTTC,CASSYHRRASTNNEQFF
TRBJ2-7,TRBV7-2,NA,few,TGTGCCAGCAGCCTCCTAACCACAGGAGCCTACGAGCAGTACTTC,CASSLLTTGAYEQYF
TRBJ2-3,TRBV10-2,NA,once,TGCGCCAGTGAGGTTGGGACTAGCACAGATACGCAGTATTTT,CASEVGTSTDTQYF
TRBJ2-7,TRBV6-1,NA,NA,TGTGCCAGCAGTGGGGCCCCCCACCACGAGCAGTACTTC,CASSGAPHHEQYF
TRBJ2-5,TRBV28,NA,NA,TGTGCCAGCAGTTTACAAGGGTTTCGGACAGAGACCCAGTACTTC,CASSLQGFRTETQYF
TRBJ2-1,TRBV18,TRBD1,NA,TGTGCCAGCTCACCACCCGGGACAGGGTTCAATGAGCAGTTCTTC,CASSPPGTGFNEQFF
TRBJ2-4,TRBV2,TRBD2,NA,TGTGCCAGCAGAGCTCCGGGACTAGGATACAATGAGCAGTACTTC,CASRAPGLGYNEQYF
TRBJ2-7,TRBV20-1,TRBD2,NA,TGCAGTGCCCTCCTAGCGGGGCCTAAGGGCGAGCAGTACTTC,CSALLAGPKGEQYF
TRBJ1-1,TRBV29-1,NA,NA,TGCAGCGCTGACGGGGGTAATGAAGCTTTCTTT,CSADGGNEAFF